The 2 T cell receptor beta chains listed next were all sequenced from one sample in a study of T-cell reconstitution after alpha-beta-depleted transplantation in children (dated by TCRdb to 2015 to 2016). The method behind the library was PCR. Sequenced using an Illumina HiSeq 2500. TCR library preparation used molecular barcoding, with unique molecular identifiers applied to normalize quantification of the TCRbeta repertoire. The public reads were reprocessed in TCRdb via fastp at Q25 and MiXCR, keeping in-frame beta chains. Rows with one shared CDR3 protein collapse into an entry with the most common genes and DNA. Within this sample are about 92,000 distinct CDR3 sequences, with roughly an eighth of them counted one time only. In total, the top ten clones hold approximately 15% of the sample. Sequenced material: PBMCs from the stem cell graft donor, taken from the stem cell graft. The receptors were gathered from a human donor who donated a stem cell graft to a child with inherited bone marrow failure.

The V and J genes are TRBV27 and TRBJ1-2; D is possibly TRBD1 (6 bases). Trimming left V 4 bases short and J 1 base short, with 7 bases between. The V gene's germline CDR1 is MNHEY and CDR2 SMNVEV (reference sequence). The CDR3 runs to 13 residues. CDR3 sequence reads: CASSSDSNYGYTF. The CDR3, as DNA: TGTGCCAGCAGTTCGGACAGTAACTATGGCTACACCTTC.

This clonotype was observed many times. The chain couples TRBV12-3 or TRBV12-4 to TRBJ1-5; the match to TRBD1 covers 8 bases. With V trimmed by 3 bases and J by 5 bases, 9 bases remained unmatched. There are 16 residues in the CDR3. The CDR3 reads CASSLSVRGLDQPQHF. In DNA, the CDR3 is TGTGCCAGCAGTTTGTCGGTCAGGGGGCTAGATCAGCCCCAGCATTTT.